These 21 T cell receptor beta chains came from one sample sequenced in a study of memory CD4+ T cells and cytomegalovirus serostatus. The table came from immunoSEQ multiplex PCR; TCRdb's copy has only in-frame clones and leaves some out. The repertoire holds tens of thousands of clones, with under 90% as singletons. Single viable CD3+CD4+CD8-CD45RO+ cells were sorted as the memory CD4+ T cells. Sequencing was done on a sample of memory CD4+ T cells from blood. These receptors came from an adult in good health and CMV-seronegative.

The chain is built from TRBV27 and TRBJ1-6; unclear D gene. The V end was cut by 6 bases, the J end by 7 bases, with 7 bases between. The CDR3 totals 12 residues. Germline-derived CDR1 and CDR2 are MNHEY and SMNVEV (reference sequence). The CDR3 spells CASSFKNSPLHF. DNA of the CDR3: TGTGCCAGCAGCTTTAAGAATTCACCCCTCCACTTT.

The rearrangement uses TRBV19 and TRBJ1-1, with D possibly matching TRBD1 (6 bases). Trimming removed 1 base at V and 2 bases at J, with 11 bases between. Germline V gene lookup returns CDR1 LNHDA and CDR2 SQIVND (reference sequence). The CDR3 is made up of 15 amino acids. The CDR3 sequence: CASSIAGVGNTEAFF. CDR3 bases: TGTGCCAGTAGTATAGCAGGGGTCGGAAACACTGAAGCTTTCTTT.

The V gene is TRBV27, the J gene TRBJ1-6; 8 nucleotides line up with TRBD1. Trimming at V came to 6 bases and at J to 4 bases, leaving 5 bases not matched to a gene. This CDR3 contains 15 residues. Germline lookup yields CDR1 MNHEY and CDR2 SMNVEV (reference sequence). CDR3 sequence: CASRGDRTYNSPLHF. For the CDR3, the DNA is TGTGCCAGCAGGGGGGACAGGACGTATAATTCACCCCTCCACTTT.

The J gene is TRBJ2-5, the V gene TRBV5-1; D is tentatively TRBD1 or TRBD2 (5 bases each). CDR1 is SGHRS and CDR2 is YFSETQ in the germline V gene. V gave up 0 bases and J gave up 1 base, with 13 bases separating them. CDR3 length: 16 amino acids. Here the CDR3 DNA reads TGCGCCAGCAGCTTGGGGGGGACCTCCTCCCAAGAGACCCAGTACTTC. It codes for CASSLGGTSSQETQYF.

This chain joins TRBV7-6 and TRBJ2-5, with D hard to call. The CDR3 runs 13 residues. Trimming shortened V by 5 bases and J by 4 bases, and 11 bases separated the two germline ends. Germline values: CDR1 SGHVS, CDR2 FNYEAQ. In DNA form, the CDR3 reads TGTGCCAGCAGCCGAATACCCGGAGAGACCCAGTACTTC. This encodes CASSRIPGETQYF. The full variable domain, its missing parts supplied by reference TRBV7-6 and TRBJ2-5, is GAGVSQSPRYKVTKRGQDVALRCDPISGHVSLYWYRQALGQGPEFLTYFNYEAQQDKSGLPNDRFSAERPEGSISTLTIQRTEQRDSAMYRCASSRIPGETQYFGPGTRLLVL.

V usage is TRBV28 and J usage is TRBJ2-5, with 10 bases aligning to TRBD1. This CDR3 is built from 13 residues. Looked up from germline, CDR1 is MDHEN and CDR2 is SYDVKM. V lost 8 bases, J lost 4 bases, and 4 bases stayed unmatched. The CDR3 DNA is TGTGCCAGCGGGACAGGGGTGCGAGAGACCCAGTACTTC. This gives the protein CASGTGVRETQYF.

This rearrangement joins TRBV6-5 to TRBJ1-1; possibly TRBD1 for D (6 bases). With 4 bases removed from V and 3 bases from J, the gap between germline ends came to 12 bases. Germline CDR1 is MNHEY and CDR2 is SVGAGI. The CDR3 is 14 residues long. In DNA form, the CDR3 reads TGTGCCAGCAGTTCCCGGCAGGGGTACACTGAAGCTTTCTTT. Amino acid sequence: CASSSRQGYTEAFF.

The chain employs TRBV2 and TRBJ1-2; TRBD1 might be the D (5 bases). Germline values: CDR1 SNHLY, CDR2 FYNNEI. This CDR3 has 14 residues. V lost 3 bases, J lost 8 bases, and 16 bases lay in between. This chain's CDR3 is CASSEVRASGGYTF. CDR3 nucleotide sequence: TGTGCCAGCAGTGAGGTCAGGGCCTCAGGCGGCTACACCTTC.

This chain connects TRBV2 to TRBJ2-5, with D maybe TRBD1 (6 bases). V was cut by 7 bases and J by 4 bases, with 19 bases left in between. The length of the CDR3 is 15 residues. Per germline, CDR1 SNHLY and CDR2 FYNNEI. CDR3 region: CASTKSHQGPETQYF. As DNA, the CDR3 is TGTGCCAGCACCAAGAGCCACCAGGGGCCAGAGACCCAGTACTTC.

This clone is classed as medium-sized (0.01 to 0.1%). This chain joins TRBV5-1 and TRBJ1-1, with TRBD1 as a possible D gene (5 bases). Per germline, CDR1 SGHRS and CDR2 YFSETQ. The CDR3 contains 15 residues. With 0 bases removed from V and 0 bases from J, the gap between germline ends came to 9 bases. The CDR3 bases are TGCGCCAGCAGCTTGGGACAGCTAATGAACACTGAAGCTTTCTTT. As protein: CASSLGQLMNTEAFF.

The V and J genes are TRBV6-4 and TRBJ1-3; 9 nucleotides align to TRBD1. V gave up 6 bases and J gave up 1 base; unmatched junction bases: 7. CDR1 and CDR2 (germline): MRHNA, SNTAGT. CDR3 length: 16 amino acids. The CDR3 DNA sequence: TGTGCCAGCAGAGCTTACAGGGGGCAGTCTGGAAACACCATATATTTT. Translation: CASRAYRGQSGNTIYF.

This rearrangement joins TRBV19 to TRBJ1-5; D not certain. Trimming shortened V by 7 bases and J by 1 base, and 14 bases separated the two germline ends. Looked up from germline, CDR1 is LNHDA and CDR2 is SQIVND (reference sequence). This CDR3 region has 15 residues. CDR3 region: CASMGTGRSNQPQHF. The CDR3 nucleotides read TGTGCCAGTATGGGCACGGGCAGAAGCAATCAGCCCCAGCATTTT. Combining the CDR3 with reference TRBV19 and TRBJ1-5 gives the whole variable domain DGGITQSPKYLFRKEGQNVTLSCEQNLNHDAMYWYRQDPGQGLRLIYYSQIVNDFQKGDIAEGYSVSREKKESFPLTVTSAQKNPTAFYLCASMGTGRSNQPQHFGDGTRLSIL.

This clone was detected only a few times. This chain joins TRBV7-2 and TRBJ1-6; 10 bases fit TRBD1. CDR1 is SGHTA, CDR2 FQGNSA, per germline. The CDR3 spans 15 residues. V shed 5 bases, J shed 8 bases, and the junction held 6 bases outside the gene matches. This CDR3 is CASSLSGTGDSPLHF. CDR3 DNA sequence: TGTGCCAGCAGCCTGTCCGGGACAGGGGATTCACCCCTCCACTTT. The complete variable domain, with remaining parts taken from reference TRBV7-2 and TRBJ1-6, reads GAGVSQSPSNKVTEKGKDVELRCDPISGHTALYWYRQSLGQGLEFLIYFQGNSAPDKSGLPSDRFSAERTGGSVSTLTIQRTQQEDSAVYLCASSLSGTGDSPLHFGNGTRLTVT.

This sequence joins TRBV4-1 and TRBJ1-6; D remains unclear. The germline V gene encodes CDR1 MGHRA and CDR2 YSYEKL. V lost 2 bases and J 0 bases, leaving 8 bases between the germline ends. CDR3 length equals 16 residues. The chain's CDR3 is CASSQSYSSYNSPLHF. The CDR3 bases are TGCGCCAGCAGCCAATCCTACAGCTCCTATAATTCACCCCTCCACTTT.

This clone was seen only a few times. The rearrangement joins TRBV18 to TRBJ2-5, with D unclear. CDR3 length: 12 residues. Looked up from germline, CDR1 is KGHSH and CDR2 is LQKENI. V lost 4 bases and J lost 0, with 3 bases in between. For the CDR3, the DNA is TGTGCCAGCTCACAAAACCAAGAGACCCAGTACTTC. Protein sequence: CASSQNQETQYF.

The V gene is TRBV2, the J gene TRBJ1-5; possibly TRBD1 for D (6 bases). Germline CDR1 SNHLY, CDR2 FYNNEI. V was clipped by 5 bases and J by 5 bases, with 13 bases between them. This CDR3 has 14 residues. CDR3 nucleotide sequence: TGTGCCAGCAGTCTCACAGGGAGGGATCAGCCCCAGCATTTT. Translating gives CASSLTGRDQPQHF.

V usage is TRBV10-3 and J usage is TRBJ2-3, with D perhaps TRBD2 (6 bases). V was shortened by 10 bases and J by 2 bases, with 16 bases between the two germline ends. Germline lookup yields CDR1 ENHRY and CDR2 SYGVKD. The CDR3 loop spans 14 amino acids. The CDR3 DNA sequence: TGTGCCACCTCCAGGGACTTGTACACAGATACGCAGTATTTT. Protein sequence: CATSRDLYTDTQYF.

J is TRBJ1-2 and V is TRBV7-2; D is ambiguous. Deletions cut 1 base from V and 4 bases from J, with 13 bases between. The V gene's germline CDR1 is SGHTA and CDR2 FQGNSA. CDR3 length: 15 amino acids. This CDR3 is CASSLDITPGYGYTF. CDR3 sequence (DNA): TGTGCCAGCAGCTTAGATATCACCCCCGGCTATGGCTACACCTTC. The complete variable domain, with remaining parts taken from reference TRBV7-2 and TRBJ1-2, reads GAGVSQSPSNKVTEKGKDVELRCDPISGHTALYWYRQSLGQGLEFLIYFQGNSAPDKSGLPSDRFSAERTGGSVSTLTIQRTQQEDSAVYLCASSLDITPGYGYTFGSGTRLTVV.

This sequence joins TRBV28 and TRBJ1-5; TRBD1 aligns across 7 bases. Germline V gene lookup returns CDR1 MDHEN and CDR2 SYDVKM. Trimming at V came to 5 bases and at J to 6 bases, leaving 7 bases not matched to a gene. The CDR3 length is 14 residues. CDR3 in DNA: TGTGCCAGCAGTCCTCCGACAGGGAGTCAGCCCCAGCATTTT. As protein: CASSPPTGSQPQHF.

Note on this clone: The junction shows a germline mismatch at one end, possibly a read error. V gene TRBV2 combines with J gene TRBJ2-4, with a tentative D call TRBD1 (6 bases). The CDR3 spans 14 residues. Germline-derived CDR1 and CDR2 are SNHLY and FYNNEI. The CDR3: CASSSPGQLGAEHF. The CDR3 bases are TGTGCCAGCAGTTCCCCCGGACAGCTGGGTGCCGAGCACTTC.

This clone has just a few counts. The V gene is TRBV11-2, the J gene TRBJ2-2; tentatively, D is TRBD1 (6 bases). V was pared by 0 bases and J by 6 bases, with 11 bases between. The CDR3 has 15 amino acids. CDR1 is SGHAT and CDR2 is FQNNGV in the germline V gene. Here the CDR3 DNA reads TGTGCCAGCAGCTTAGAAGGGGGTTCCGCCGGGGAGCTGTTTTTT. Protein product: CASSLEGGSAGELFF.